One and the same sample provided the 3 T cell receptor beta chains below, sequenced in a study of siplizumab effects on memory and regulatory T cells. No antigen has been identified for these receptors. The mixed lymphocyte reaction cells were cocultured at 37°C for around 6 days. Measured with immunoSEQ multiplex PCR; TCRdb has only the in-frame clones, and not every one. The table includes about 7,200 clones, around 33% detected once. Sequenced material: CFSE-low (dividing) CD8+ T cells sorted from an allogeneic mixed lymphocyte reaction. The origin of the receptors is a human donor in good health; the cells came from an allogeneic mixed lymphocyte reaction.

The genes are TRBV28 and TRBJ2-1; D might be TRBD2 (6 bases). Germline V gene lookup returns CDR1 MDHEN and CDR2 SYDVKM. Trimming took 5 bases from V and 12 from J, leaving 14 bases between them. The CDR3 is 12 residues long. In nucleotides, the CDR3 is TGTGCCAGCAGTCGGAGGGCTTTGGTGCAGTTCTTC. This gives the protein CASSRRALVQFF.

As concerns this clone: At one of its ends the junction is not consistent with the germline gene, which may arise from a read error. J is TRBJ2-7 and V is TRBV5-6; 8 nucleotides match TRBD1. CDR1 is SGHDT and CDR2 is YYEEEE in the germline V gene. The CDR3 sequence is 15 residues long. CDR3 nucleotides: TGTGCCAGCAGTTTGGGGACAGGTTCTTACTACGAGCAGTACTTC. It encodes CASSLGTGSYYEQYF.

In this sample, this clone is medium-sized (0.01 to 0.1%). This rearrangement joins TRBV7-9 to TRBJ2-7; TRBD1 matches at 10 bases. The length of the CDR3 is 14 residues. V was pared by 5 bases and J by 3 bases, with 4 bases of the junction left unmatched. Germline V gene lookup returns CDR1 SEHNR and CDR2 FQNEAQ (reference sequence). As DNA, the CDR3 is TGTGCCAGCAGCGTGGGACAGGGGTACTACGAGCAGTACTTC. This translates into CASSVGQGYYEQYF. Full variable domain (remainder filled in from reference TRBV7-9 and TRBJ2-7): DTGVSQNPRHKITKRGQNVTFRCDPISEHNRLYWYRQTLGQGPEFLTYFQNEAQLEKSRLLSDRFSAERPKGSFSTLEIQRTEQGDSAMYLCASSVGQGYYEQYFGPGTRLTVT.